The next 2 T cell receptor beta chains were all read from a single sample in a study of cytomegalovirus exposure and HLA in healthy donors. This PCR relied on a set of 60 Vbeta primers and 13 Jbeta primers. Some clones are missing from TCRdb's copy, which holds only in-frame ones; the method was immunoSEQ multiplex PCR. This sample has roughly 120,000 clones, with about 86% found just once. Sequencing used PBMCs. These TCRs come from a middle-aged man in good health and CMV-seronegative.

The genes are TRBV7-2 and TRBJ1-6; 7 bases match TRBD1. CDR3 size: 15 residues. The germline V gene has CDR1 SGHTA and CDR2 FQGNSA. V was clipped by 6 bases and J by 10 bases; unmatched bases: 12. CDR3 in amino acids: CASRPPGRGDSPLHF. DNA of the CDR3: TGTGCCAGCAGACCCCCCGGCAGGGGGGACTCACCCCTCCACTTT.

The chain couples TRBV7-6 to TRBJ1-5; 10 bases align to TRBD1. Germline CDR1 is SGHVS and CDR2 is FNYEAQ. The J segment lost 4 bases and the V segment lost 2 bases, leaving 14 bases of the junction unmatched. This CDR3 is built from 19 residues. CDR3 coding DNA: TGTGCCAGCAGCTTACGCGGAGGCCGGGACAGGGGTTTGAATCAGCCCCAGCATTTT. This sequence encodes CASSLRGGRDRGLNQPQHF.